The 29 T cell receptor beta chains in this list originate from one sample, sequenced in a study of T-cell reconstitution after alpha-beta-depleted transplantation in children. Molecular barcoding with unique molecular identifiers was used for the TCRbeta library. TCRdb recomputed calls from the PCR reads with MiXCR, one row per CDR3 protein. The sample carries around 200,000 distinct CDR3 sequences, approximately 11% recorded once. Sample: PBMCs, taken before TCRalphabeta/CD19-depleted stem cell transplant. The receptors shown here come from a child less than two years old with acute myeloid leukemia, due to receive a stem cell transplant.

This clonotype was recorded many times. DNA of the CDR3: TGTGCCAGCAGCCGCACAGGGGCCGTGGAGCAGTTCTTC. This gives the protein CASSRTGAVEQFF. V and J are TRBV6-2 or TRBV6-3 and TRBJ2-1; the match to TRBD1 covers 7 bases. The junction had 9 bases not matched to a gene; V was cut back by 6 bases and J by 10 bases. The germline CDR1 and CDR2 sequences are MNHEY and SVGEGT. This CDR3 is 13 amino acids long.

This chain uses TRBV2 with TRBJ2-2; TRBD1 matches 7 bases. Trimming removed 4 bases from V and 4 bases from J; junction bases left unmatched: 3. CDR1 and CDR2 from the germline V gene are SNHLY and FYNNEI. CDR3 length: 14 residues. The chain's CDR3 is CASSGGQSTGELFF. The CDR3 region has the DNA TGTGCCAGCAGTGGGGGACAGTCCACCGGGGAGCTGTTTTTT.

J is TRBJ2-1 and V is TRBV14; TRBD2 is a possible D gene (6 bases). This CDR3 is built from 15 residues. Germline loops: CDR1 SGHDN, CDR2 FVKESK. The germline V and J ends were trimmed by 4 bases and 0 bases, with 10 bases remaining between them. DNA for the CDR3: TGTGCCAGCAGCCTCCCGGGAGACTCCTACAATGAGCAGTTCTTC. Amino acids: CASSLPGDSYNEQFF.

This clonotype was picked up many times. V is TRBV7-9 and J is TRBJ2-1; D gene uncertain. V shed 2 bases and J shed 3 bases, with 8 bases lying between them. The CDR3 runs to 14 residues. Germline-derived CDR1 and CDR2 are SEHNR and FQNEAQ (reference sequence). The CDR3 reads CASSLSLLYNEQFF. The CDR3 DNA reads TGTGCCAGCAGCTTATCCCTCCTCTACAATGAGCAGTTCTTC.

The rearrangement uses TRBV5-5 and TRBJ2-3; D possibly corresponds to TRBD1 (6 bases). V lost 1 base and J 5 bases, leaving 17 bases between the germline ends. This CDR3 is 16 amino acids long. CDR1 is SGHKS, CDR2 YYEKEE, per germline (reference sequence). CDR3 region: CASSLTGSHPGDTQYF. The DNA of the CDR3 is TGTGCCAGCAGCTTGACAGGGTCCCATCCAGGAGATACGCAGTATTTT.

The rearrangement joins TRBV3-1 to TRBJ1-3; no clear D. Trimming pared 0 bases from V and 8 bases from J, leaving 17 bases between. In germline, CDR1 is LGHDT, CDR2 YNNKEL (reference sequence). The CDR3 is 16 residues long. The CDR3 is CASSQEVSLRGDTIYF. In nucleotides, the CDR3 is TGTGCCAGCAGCCAAGAGGTTTCACTACGGGGAGACACCATATATTTT.

This clonotype came up many times. The chain has TRBV19 and TRBJ2-1, with 10 bases fitting TRBD2. CDR1 LNHDA and CDR2 SQIVND come from the germline V gene (reference sequence). V shed 0 bases, J shed 5 bases, and the junction held 13 bases outside the gene matches. The CDR3 spans 19 residues. CDR3 protein: CASSIDLFPGLADNNEQFF. In DNA, the CDR3 is TGTGCCAGTAGTATAGATCTATTCCCCGGACTAGCGGACAACAATGAGCAGTTCTTC.

This clonotype showed up many times. This CDR3 is CSVYRGSYNEQFF. The CDR3, as DNA: TGCAGCGTCTACAGGGGCTCCTACAATGAGCAGTTCTTC. The chain joins TRBV29-1 to TRBJ2-1; 7 bases agree with TRBD1. Germline CDR1 is SQVTM and CDR2 is ANQGSEA. This CDR3 is 13 amino acids long. J gave up 0 bases and V 6 bases, and 2 bases lay outside the gene matches.

This clonotype occurred many times. The chain recombines TRBV12-5 with TRBJ2-3; no firm D call. Trimming removed 1 base from V and 3 bases from J, with 5 bases in between. The CDR3 consists of 13 residues. The germline V gene encodes CDR1 LGHNT and CDR2 FRNRAP. DNA for the CDR3: TGTGCTAGTGGTTTGGCTGGGACAGATACGCAGTATTTT. This translates into CASGLAGTDTQYF.

This clonotype was observed at least ten times. The CDR3 nucleotides are TGTGCCAGCAGTTTATCCGGGACAGGGGGCAATGAGCAGTTCTTC. Translation: CASSLSGTGGNEQFF. The chain links TRBV28 to TRBJ2-1; TRBD1 matches 11 bases. The CDR3 length is 15 residues. CDR1 is MDHEN, CDR2 SYDVKM, per germline. V was pared by 1 base and J by 6 bases, with 2 bases of the junction left unmatched.

In this sample, this clonotype turned up many times. V and J are TRBV13 and TRBJ1-1; possibly TRBD1 for D (5 bases). This CDR3 spans 12 amino acids. V was trimmed by 4 bases and J by 6 bases, leaving 9 bases between them. Germline V gives CDR1 PRHDT, CDR2 FYEKMQ (reference sequence). For the CDR3, the DNA is TGTGCCAGCAGCTCCCGGGGGGCTGAAGCTTTCTTT. Protein: CASSSRGAEAFF.

This clonotype was seen at least ten times. The chain employs TRBV13 and TRBJ2-1, with D perhaps TRBD1 (7 bases). V lost 5 bases and J lost 9, with 20 bases in between. Germline V lookup: CDR1 PRHDT, CDR2 FYEKMQ (reference sequence). The length of the CDR3 is 15 residues. CDR3 loop: CASSRGGTDWSEQFF. In nucleotides, the CDR3 is TGTGCCAGCAGCCGAGGCGGGACAGATTGGTCTGAGCAGTTCTTC. The variable domain in full, with the rest retrieved from reference TRBV13 and TRBJ2-1, is AAGVIQSPRHLIKEKRETATLKCYPIPRHDTVYWYQQGPGQDPQFLISFYEKMQSDKGSIPDRFSAQQFSDYHSELNMSSLELGDSALYFCASSRGGTDWSEQFFGPGTRLTVL.

This clonotype was seen at least ten times. The rearrangement joins TRBV3-1 to TRBJ1-1; a possible D gene is TRBD1 (6 bases). The germline gives CDR1 LGHDT, CDR2 YNNKEL (reference sequence). With 4 bases removed from V and 0 bases from J, the gap between germline ends came to 9 bases. This CDR3 spans 14 amino acids. CDR3 protein: CASSRGHMNTEAFF. As DNA, the CDR3 is TGTGCCAGCAGCCGGGGGCACATGAACACTGAAGCTTTCTTT.

Notes on this clonotype: A much larger clone sits a single nucleotide away, making a read error possible. The chain carries TRBV7-2 and TRBJ1-2; TRBD1 matches 7 bases. Germline values: CDR1 SGHTA, CDR2 FQGNSA. V lost 5 bases, J lost 4 bases, and 7 bases stayed unmatched. The CDR3 is 14 amino acids. The CDR3 DNA reads as TGTGCCAGCAGCATCTTTACAGGGGTCTATGGCTACACCTTC. It is translated as CASSIFTGVYGYTF.

This clonotype has just a few counts. This chain links TRBV7-9 with TRBJ2-7, with 8 bases matching TRBD1. The germline V gene encodes CDR1 SEHNR and CDR2 FQNEAQ (reference sequence). The CDR3 loop spans 16 amino acids. The V segment lost 3 bases and the J segment 0 bases; nucleotides outside the gene matches: 7. As DNA, the CDR3 is TGTGCCAGCAGCTTTCCCGGGACAGGCCTCTCCTACGAGCAGTACTTC. Translating gives CASSFPGTGLSYEQYF.

In its sample, this clonotype was seen many times. V is TRBV5-1 and J is TRBJ1-2; tentative D call: TRBD1 (6 bases). The CDR3 runs 13 residues. CDR1 is SGHRS and CDR2 is YFSETQ in the germline V gene. Trimming removed 5 bases from V and 6 bases from J, with 14 bases in between. The CDR3 sequence is CASRAGGEDGYTF. CDR3 sequence (DNA): TGCGCCAGCAGGGCCGGGGGCGAGGATGGCTACACCTTC. Combining the CDR3 with reference TRBV5-1 and TRBJ1-2 gives the whole variable domain KAGVTQTPRYLIKTRGQQVTLSCSPISGHRSVSWYQQTPGQGLQFLFEYFSETQRNKGNFPGRFSGRQFSNSRSEMNVSTLELGDSALYLCASRAGGEDGYTFGSGTRLTVV.

This clonotype was seen ten or more times. J is TRBJ2-3 and V is TRBV10-3; 8 nucleotides agree with TRBD2. The CDR3 sequence is 16 residues long. Germline values: CDR1 ENHRY, CDR2 SYGVKD. V dropped 3 bases and J dropped 2; count of bases not matched to a gene: 7. The CDR3 nucleotides are TGTGCCATCAGTGAAGGTGCGGGAGGATTCACAGATACGCAGTATTTT. Translated: CAISEGAGGFTDTQYF.

The table lists this clonotype with many counts. This chain links TRBV18 with TRBJ2-3, with 7 positions matching TRBD2. From germline, CDR1 is KGHSH and CDR2 LQKENI. This CDR3 comprises 16 residues. The V segment lost 3 bases and the J segment 0 bases; nucleotides outside the gene matches: 6. The chain's CDR3 is CASSPSSGASTDTQYF. The CDR3 DNA sequence: TGTGCCAGCTCACCTTCGAGCGGGGCTAGCACAGATACGCAGTATTTT.

This chain links TRBV5-4 with TRBJ2-1; TRBD2 matches 9 bases. The V gene's germline CDR1 is SGHNT and CDR2 YYREEE (reference sequence). The ends lost 4 bases at V and 5 bases at J; junction bases unmatched: 13. This CDR3 region has 17 residues. For the CDR3, the DNA is TGTGCCAGCAGCGTCCAAGCGGGGGGATCGCCCCACAATGAGCAGTTCTTC. Amino acid sequence: CASSVQAGGSPHNEQFF.

This clonotype was counted at least ten times. The V gene is TRBV28, the J gene TRBJ2-1; the match to TRBD1 covers 7 bases. V was clipped by 5 bases and J by 7 bases; unmatched bases: 14. Germline V gene sequence: CDR1 MDHEN, CDR2 SYDVKM. The CDR3 is 16 residues long. This CDR3 reads CASSASTGRGGNEQFF. The CDR3 bases are TGTGCCAGCAGTGCCTCGACAGGGAGAGGGGGAAATGAGCAGTTCTTC.

Many counts were recorded for this clonotype. The V and J genes are TRBV5-1 and TRBJ2-3; a weak D match, TRBD2 (5 bases). Trimming pared 1 base from V and 2 bases from J, leaving 8 bases between. The CDR3 totals 14 residues. Germline CDR1 is SGHRS and CDR2 is YFSETQ. The CDR3 spells CASSLPGDTDTQYF. As DNA, the CDR3 is TGCGCCAGCAGCTTGCCCGGGGACACAGATACGCAGTATTTT.

This clonotype was detected ten times or more. The genes are TRBV5-1 and TRBJ2-3; D is ambiguous. Germline lookup yields CDR1 SGHRS and CDR2 YFSETQ. This CDR3 region has 14 residues. Deletions cut 2 bases from V and 6 bases from J, with 13 bases between. The CDR3 is CASSLSSLSDTQYF. For the CDR3, the DNA is TGCGCCAGCAGCTTATCCTCCCTCTCCGATACGCAGTATTTT.

The table lists this clonotype with many counts. V and J are TRBV6-5 and TRBJ1-6; no reliable D call. With 11 bases removed from V and 7 bases from J, the gap between germline ends came to 12 bases. Germline-derived CDR1 and CDR2 are MNHEY and SVGAGI. This CDR3 is built from 12 residues. CDR3 bases: TGTGCCTCCGGGGAAGAAAATTCACCCCTCCACTTT. This codes for CASGEENSPLHF.

This clonotype was seen ten or more times. The rearrangement uses TRBV6-4 and TRBJ1-6, with TRBD1 matching over 7 bases. The trim removed 0 bases at V and 12 bases at J, leaving 14 bases unmatched. This CDR3 region has 17 residues. Germline loops: CDR1 MRHNA, CDR2 SNTAGT. The CDR3 DNA reads as TGTGCCAGCAGTGACTCGGAGAAGGGGGCGTCTTATAGACCCCTCCACTTT. Amino acid sequence: CASSDSEKGASYRPLHF.

This clonotype has at least ten counts. The chain uses TRBV7-8 and TRBJ2-7; D might be TRBD2 (5 bases). The CDR3 has 12 residues. Looked up from germline, CDR1 is SGHVS and CDR2 is FQNEAQ. V dropped 5 bases and J dropped 6 bases, with 11 bases sitting between them. CDR3: CASSLKGGEQYF. CDR3 nucleotide sequence: TGTGCCAGCAGCCTTAAAGGAGGCGAGCAGTACTTC.

About this clonotype: A much bigger clone sits one base away, suggesting this may be a read error. CDR3 in DNA: TGCAGTGCGGCAACTAGAGGACAGTCCTACGAGCAGTCCTTC. Translated, it gives CSAATRGQSYEQSF. This chain joins TRBV20-1 and TRBJ2-7; weak D call: TRBD1 (6 bases). Germline loops: CDR1 DFQATT, CDR2 SNEGSKA (reference sequence). The CDR3 sequence is 14 residues long.

This clonotype has at least ten counts. The rearrangement joins TRBV5-1 to TRBJ2-3, with D tentatively TRBD2 (5 bases). CDR1 SGHRS and CDR2 YFSETQ come from the germline V gene. The CDR3 is 16 residues long. V was clipped by 0 bases and J by 0 bases, with 11 bases between them. This chain's CDR3 is CASSLDGVGSTDTQYF. The CDR3 coding sequence is TGCGCCAGCAGCTTGGACGGGGTGGGGAGCACAGATACGCAGTATTTT.

This clonotype has a count of ten or more. This chain uses TRBV12-3 or TRBV12-4 with TRBJ1-3, with D unclear. The CDR3 runs to 15 residues. The V end was cut by 5 bases, the J end by 0 bases, with 11 bases between. The CDR3 bases are TGTGCCAGCAGTCCCCCGACGGGCTCTGGAAACACCATATATTTT. Amino acids: CASSPPTGSGNTIYF.

This clonotype was observed at least ten times. This chain links TRBV20-1 with TRBJ2-7; D unresolved. Trimming stripped 5 bases from V and 5 bases from J, with 16 bases between. Germline CDR1 and CDR2: DFQATT and SNEGSKA (reference sequence). The CDR3 covers 13 residues. This chain's CDR3 is CSAPNPPLNEQYF. The CDR3, as DNA: TGCAGTGCTCCTAACCCACCCCTCAACGAGCAGTACTTC.